This is a list of T cell receptor beta chains from one sample in a study of T cells in Graves' hyperthyroidism and ophthalmopathy. TCRdb re-called the multiplex PCR reads with MiXCR, one entry per CDR3 protein. The sample carries approximately 610,000 distinct CDR3 sequences, about 14% recorded once. Sample: blood. These receptors were collected from a middle-aged woman with Graves' ophthalmopathy. Both conserved end residues are part of each CDR3. The D gene is left open where the match is weak. A row's size may be missing; if present it is once, few, many or a size class.

TRBD1	NA	TRBV28	TRBJ2-5	TGTGCCAGCAGTTCATCGGGACAGGGGGCGACCCAGTACTTC	CASSSSGQGATQYF
TRBD1	NA	TRBV6-1	TRBJ1-1	TGTGCCAGCAGTCCCGGGGACAGTTACACTGAAGCTTTCTTT	CASSPGDSYTEAFF
NA	many	TRBV28	TRBJ2-7	TGTGCCAGCAGGGAGAGGGGGGGGGGCGAGCAGTACTTC	CASRERGGGEQYF
NA	many	TRBV12-3/TRBV12-4	TRBJ1-2	TGTGCCAGCAGTTCCAGGACAGATAGCTATGGCCACACCTTC	CASSSRTDSYGHTF
NA	many	TRBV28	TRBJ2-5	TGTGCCAGCTCCCTTGGACCCACAGGGAGGGGGACCCAGTACTTC	CASSLGPTGRGTQYF
TRBD1	many	TRBV29-1	TRBJ2-2	TGCAGCGTTGAAGATCGACAGGGGCACACCGGGGAGCTGTTTTTT	CSVEDRQGHTGELFF
NA	many	TRBV12-3/TRBV12-4	TRBJ1-1	TGTGCCAGCAGTTTGACTCAAGAGGACACTGAAGCTTTCTTT	CASSLTQEDTEAFF
NA	many	TRBV6-1	TRBJ1-1	TGTGCCAGCAGTATTAGGATGAACACTGAAGCTTTCTTT	CASSIRMNTEAFF
NA	few	TRBV28	TRBJ2-7	TGTGCCGTTGTCAGGGGCGAGCCTTACGAGCAGTACTTC	CAVVRGEPYEQYF
NA	many	TRBV28	TRBJ1-1	TGTGCCAGCAGTTTCCGAAACCCCCTTGGAACTGAAGCTTTCTTT	CASSFRNPLGTEAFF
NA	NA	TRBV27	TRBJ2-5	TGTGCCAGCAGTTTGAGAGGGTATGGAGAGACCCAGTACTTC	CASSLRGYGETQYF
TRBD1	NA	TRBV5-1	TRBJ2-5	TGCGCCAGCAGCTTGGTCCGGACAGGGGGTAAAGAGACCCAGTACTTC	CASSLVRTGGKETQYF
TRBD1	many	TRBV6-5	TRBJ1-2	TGTGCCAGCAGCGGGGCCGCCAGGGGGAACGGCTATGGCTACACCTTC	CASSGAARGNGYGYTF
NA	many	TRBV7-2	TRBJ2-7	TGTGCCAGCAGCTTAAGTAGGGGCCCCTCGTACGAGCAGTACTTC	CASSLSRGPSYEQYF
TRBD2	many	TRBV12-3/TRBV12-4	TRBJ2-2	TGTGCCAGCAGAGAGCGGGAGGGCCTCTTTAGTACCACCGGGGAGCTGTTTTTT	CASREREGLFSTTGELFF
TRBD2	many	TRBV6-5	TRBJ2-5	TGTGCCAGCAGCACCCACCAACTAGCGCAATCGTCAGAGACCCAGTACTTC	CASSTHQLAQSSETQYF
NA	many	TRBV11-2	TRBJ1-6	TGTGCCAGCAGCTTAGATTACGGAAGATATAATTCGCCCCTCCACTTT	CASSLDYGRYNSPLHF
TRBD1	few	TRBV30	TRBJ1-6	TGTGCCTGGAGTCCTGGGACAGTCAATTCACCCCTCCACTTT	CAWSPGTVNSPLHF
NA	few	TRBV7-9	TRBJ1-3	TGTGCCAGCAGCCTCAATCGGGACTCTGGAAACACCATATATTTT	CASSLNRDSGNTIYF
NA	few	TRBV7-6	TRBJ2-2	TGTGCCAGCAGCTTGTTAGACAGGAACACCGGGGAGCTGTTTTTT	CASSLLDRNTGELFF
NA	NA	TRBV30	TRBJ1-5	TGTGCCTGGAGCCACGGACAGCTCCAAAAGCCCCAGCATTTT	CAWSHGQLQKPQHF
NA	NA	TRBV27	TRBJ1-2	TGTGCCAGCAATAACGCGGCTTCTGGTGGCTACACCTTC	CASNNAASGGYTF
NA	many	TRBV6-2/TRBV6-3	TRBJ1-1	TGTGCCAGCAGTTACTCTACCCGCGTGGGAAAGAACACTGAAGCTTTCTTT	CASSYSTRVGKNTEAFF
NA	many	TRBV6-1	TRBJ2-5	TGTGCCAGCAGTGAGGGTCAGACGGAGACCCAGTACTTC	CASSEGQTETQYF
TRBD2	NA	TRBV7-2	TRBJ2-7	TGTGCCAGCAGCCGACTAGCGGGAGCCCTCTACGAGCAGTACTTC	CASSRLAGALYEQYF
NA	few	TRBV4-1	TRBJ2-7	TGCGCCAGCAGCCAAGAAGTCAGGCGGGGAAGCTCCTACGAGCAGTACTTC	CASSQEVRRGSSYEQYF
NA	many	TRBV19	TRBJ1-1	TGTGCCAGTCGTGCCAGAAACCAACAGCTGCTGGGCACTGAAGCTTTCTTT	CASRARNQQLLGTEAFF
NA	many	TRBV11-2	TRBJ2-6	TGTGCCAGCAGCCTGGATTTATCGGGGGCCAACGTCCTGACTTTC	CASSLDLSGANVLTF
NA	many	TRBV29-1	TRBJ2-5	TGCAGCGTTCAGGGCTTGGAGACCCAGTACTTC	CSVQGLETQYF
TRBD2	many	TRBV20-1	TRBJ2-5	TGCAGTGCTGGCGGTTCTAGCGGGAGCAAACGCCAAGAGACCCAGTACTTC	CSAGGSSGSKRQETQYF
NA	many	TRBV12-3/TRBV12-4	TRBJ2-2	TGTGCCAGCAGTTCCCCCTGGAGACAGGGAGGGCCGGCTGGGGAGCTGTTTTTT	CASSSPWRQGGPAGELFF
TRBD2	few	TRBV4-3	TRBJ2-2	TGCGCCAGCAGCCAAGGCCTTGGCGGGAGGGCCGGAACCGGGGAGCTGTTTTTT	CASSQGLGGRAGTGELFF
NA	many	TRBV18	TRBJ2-5	TGTGCCAGCTCACCGGGTAATCGGGAGACCCAGTACTTC	CASSPGNRETQYF
TRBD1	many	TRBV12-3/TRBV12-4	TRBJ1-1	TGTGCCAGCAGTTCCGGCATGGGACAGTACACTGAAGCTTTCTTT	CASSSGMGQYTEAFF